These T cell receptor beta chains were read from a single sample in a study of CD8 T cells in ankylosing spondylitis. TCRdb recomputed calls from the 5' RACE reads with MiXCR, one row per CDR3 protein. The sample holds about 24,000 distinct CDR3 sequences, 17% seen once. Input material: blood. The origin of the receptors is a male donor with ankylosing spondylitis or in good health (not recorded which). Both conserved end residues are part of each CDR3. Fields, in order: J gene, D gene, V gene, clone size, CDR3 DNA, CDR3 protein. A D gene is named only where the DNA matches it firmly. Size is omitted from some rows. Given values are once, few, many or a class for expanded clones.

j_gene: TRBJ2-2; d_gene: .; v_gene: TRBV6-6; abundance: .; CDR3nt: TGTGCCAGCAGGCAGGTGTCCACCGGGGAGCTGTTTTTT; CDR3aa: CASRQVSTGELFF
j_gene: TRBJ1-1; d_gene: TRBD1; v_gene: TRBV19; abundance: many; CDR3nt: TGTGCCAGCACACCGGGACAGTCAAACACTGAAGCTTTCTTT; CDR3aa: CASTPGQSNTEAFF
j_gene: TRBJ2-2; d_gene: TRBD1; v_gene: TRBV4-3; abundance: many; CDR3nt: TGCGCCAGCAGCCAAGATGCGAGCACAGGGGTCCCCGGGGAGCTGTTTTTT; CDR3aa: CASSQDASTGVPGELFF
j_gene: TRBJ2-3; d_gene: TRBD2; v_gene: TRBV10-3; abundance: many; CDR3nt: TGTGCCAGCAATCTAGCGGGAGAAGGTGATACGCAGTATTTT; CDR3aa: CASNLAGEGDTQYF
j_gene: TRBJ2-7; d_gene: TRBD2; v_gene: TRBV28; abundance: .; CDR3nt: TGTGCCAGCAGTTTATTCCGGCTAGCGGGAGTCAGCGAGCAGTACTTC; CDR3aa: CASSLFRLAGVSEQYF
j_gene: TRBJ2-1; d_gene: .; v_gene: TRBV27; abundance: many; CDR3nt: TGTGCCAGCAGCACCACCGGGACCGGGCAGTTCTTC; CDR3aa: CASSTTGTGQFF
j_gene: TRBJ1-1; d_gene: .; v_gene: TRBV6-5; abundance: few; CDR3nt: TGTGCCAGCAGTGCTAAAACGGGTTACAAGGACACTGAAGCTTTCTTT; CDR3aa: CASSAKTGYKDTEAFF
j_gene: TRBJ2-3; d_gene: .; v_gene: TRBV10-3; abundance: medium-sized; CDR3nt: TGTGCCATCAGTGAGGGGGCAGGGTCAGATACGCAGTATTTT; CDR3aa: CAISEGAGSDTQYF
j_gene: TRBJ2-2; d_gene: TRBD2; v_gene: TRBV7-2; abundance: .; CDR3nt: TGTGCCAGCAACCTAACGCCGGGGGGGGCCGGGGAGCTGTTTTTT; CDR3aa: CASNLTPGGAGELFF
j_gene: TRBJ1-1; d_gene: .; v_gene: TRBV15; abundance: once; CDR3nt: TGTGCCACCAGCAGAGTTCAGTCAAAACGGGACTGGGAAGCTTTCTTT; CDR3aa: CATSRVQSKRDWEAFF
j_gene: TRBJ1-4; d_gene: .; v_gene: TRBV20-1; abundance: many; CDR3nt: TGCAGTGCTAGAGATCGGGACGGCTTTAATGAAAAACTGTTTTTT; CDR3aa: CSARDRDGFNEKLFF
j_gene: TRBJ2-7; d_gene: .; v_gene: TRBV5-1; abundance: many; CDR3nt: TGCGCCAGCAGCGGGGCAGGGGATGCCTACGAGCAGTACTTC; CDR3aa: CASSGAGDAYEQYF
j_gene: TRBJ2-2; d_gene: TRBD2; v_gene: TRBV7-2; abundance: many; CDR3nt: TGTGCCAGCAGCACTCTAGCGGGGGGGACCGGGGAGCTGTTTTTT; CDR3aa: CASSTLAGGTGELFF
j_gene: TRBJ2-3; d_gene: TRBD2; v_gene: TRBV7-3; abundance: many; CDR3nt: TGTGCCAGCAGCCCGCTGAGCGGGAGGCGAAGCACAGATACGCAGTATTTT; CDR3aa: CASSPLSGRRSTDTQYF
j_gene: TRBJ2-1; d_gene: TRBD2; v_gene: TRBV20-1; abundance: few; CDR3nt: TGCAGTGCTATCATAGCGGGGTCGGGGAGTGAGCAGTTCTTC; CDR3aa: CSAIIAGSGSEQFF
j_gene: TRBJ2-2; d_gene: TRBD1; v_gene: TRBV10-3; abundance: .; CDR3nt: TGTGCCACTACAGGGGGGATAACGAACACCGGGGAGCTGTTTTTT; CDR3aa: CATTGGITNTGELFF
j_gene: TRBJ2-1; d_gene: .; v_gene: TRBV12-3/TRBV12-4; abundance: .; CDR3nt: TGTGCCAGCAGTTTACTCTCTACCAATGAGCAGTTCTTC; CDR3aa: CASSLLSTNEQFF
j_gene: TRBJ2-3; d_gene: .; v_gene: TRBV4-2; abundance: few; CDR3nt: TGTGCCAGCAGCCAAGAAGGAGGGGATACGCAGTATTTT; CDR3aa: CASSQEGGDTQYF
j_gene: TRBJ2-3; d_gene: .; v_gene: TRBV29-1; abundance: .; CDR3nt: TGCAGCGTTGAAAACCTCCTCACAGATACGCAGTATTTT; CDR3aa: CSVENLLTDTQYF
j_gene: TRBJ1-4; d_gene: .; v_gene: TRBV10-3; abundance: many; CDR3nt: TGTGCCATCAGTGAGTCGGGTGGACATAATGAAAAACTGTTTTTT; CDR3aa: CAISESGGHNEKLFF
j_gene: TRBJ2-7; d_gene: .; v_gene: TRBV6-2/TRBV6-3; abundance: .; CDR3nt: TGTGCCAGCAGTACTTCCTACGAGCAGTACTTC; CDR3aa: CASSTSYEQYF
j_gene: TRBJ2-6; d_gene: .; v_gene: TRBV7-6; abundance: few; CDR3nt: TGTGCCAGCAGCTTAGGGGGGTACGGGGCCAACGTCCTGACTTTC; CDR3aa: CASSLGGYGANVLTF
j_gene: TRBJ1-1; d_gene: .; v_gene: TRBV7-9; abundance: many; CDR3nt: TGTGCCAGCAGCTTAGCGTCTGAGTGGGACACTGAAGCTTTCTTT; CDR3aa: CASSLASEWDTEAFF
j_gene: TRBJ1-4; d_gene: .; v_gene: TRBV28; abundance: many; CDR3nt: TGTGCCAGCGTGGACCTAAACCAGCCGGCAACTAATGAAAAACTGTTTTTT; CDR3aa: CASVDLNQPATNEKLFF
j_gene: TRBJ2-6; d_gene: .; v_gene: TRBV5-2; abundance: .; CDR3nt: TGTGCCAGCAGCATCTCTGGGGCCAACGTCCTGACTTTC; CDR3aa: CASSISGANVLTF
j_gene: TRBJ2-1; d_gene: .; v_gene: TRBV4-3; abundance: many; CDR3nt: TGCGCCAGCAGCCAAGATTTGGGGGCAACATACAATGAGCAGTTCTTC; CDR3aa: CASSQDLGATYNEQFF
j_gene: TRBJ1-3; d_gene: TRBD1; v_gene: TRBV28; abundance: .; CDR3nt: TGTGCCAGCACCTCGGACAGGGCATCTGGAAACACCATATATTTT; CDR3aa: CASTSDRASGNTIYF
j_gene: TRBJ1-5; d_gene: .; v_gene: TRBV5-1; abundance: few; CDR3nt: TGCGCCAGCAGCTTGGGAGACAGTATAACTCAGCCCCAGCATTTT; CDR3aa: CASSLGDSITQPQHF
j_gene: TRBJ1-1; d_gene: .; v_gene: TRBV7-6; abundance: many; CDR3nt: TGTGCCAGCAGCCTAGGGGGGGGCACTGAAGCTTTCTTT; CDR3aa: CASSLGGGTEAFF
j_gene: TRBJ2-7; d_gene: .; v_gene: TRBV2; abundance: many; CDR3nt: TGTGCCAGCAGTGGTACTCCGGGACCGAACTACGAGCAGTACTTC; CDR3aa: CASSGTPGPNYEQYF
j_gene: TRBJ2-3; d_gene: .; v_gene: TRBV4-3; abundance: .; CDR3nt: TGCGCCAGCAGCCAAGCTAGTGGTAGGGATACGCAGTATTTT; CDR3aa: CASSQASGRDTQYF
j_gene: TRBJ2-2; d_gene: .; v_gene: TRBV5-1; abundance: many; CDR3nt: TGCGCCAGCAGCTCCTTTTCGGGACCCGCCGGGGAGCTGTTTTTT; CDR3aa: CASSSFSGPAGELFF
j_gene: TRBJ2-2; d_gene: .; v_gene: TRBV6-2/TRBV6-3; abundance: many; CDR3nt: TGTGCCAGCAGTTACTCGGACCTCATTCGGGGGCCGTACACCGGGGAGCTGTTTTTT; CDR3aa: CASSYSDLIRGPYTGELFF
j_gene: TRBJ1-2; d_gene: TRBD1; v_gene: TRBV13; abundance: .; CDR3nt: TGTGCCAGCAGCTATGACAGGGGTTATGGCTACACCTTC; CDR3aa: CASSYDRGYGYTF
j_gene: TRBJ2-2; d_gene: .; v_gene: TRBV9; abundance: many; CDR3nt: TGTGCCAGCAGCGTAACCGGGGTTGGGGCACCGAACACCGGGGAGCTGTTTTTT; CDR3aa: CASSVTGVGAPNTGELFF
j_gene: TRBJ2-1; d_gene: .; v_gene: TRBV5-6; abundance: few; CDR3nt: TGTGCCAGCAGTACTCCGTTGGACACAGGCTACAATGAGCAGTTCTTC; CDR3aa: CASSTPLDTGYNEQFF